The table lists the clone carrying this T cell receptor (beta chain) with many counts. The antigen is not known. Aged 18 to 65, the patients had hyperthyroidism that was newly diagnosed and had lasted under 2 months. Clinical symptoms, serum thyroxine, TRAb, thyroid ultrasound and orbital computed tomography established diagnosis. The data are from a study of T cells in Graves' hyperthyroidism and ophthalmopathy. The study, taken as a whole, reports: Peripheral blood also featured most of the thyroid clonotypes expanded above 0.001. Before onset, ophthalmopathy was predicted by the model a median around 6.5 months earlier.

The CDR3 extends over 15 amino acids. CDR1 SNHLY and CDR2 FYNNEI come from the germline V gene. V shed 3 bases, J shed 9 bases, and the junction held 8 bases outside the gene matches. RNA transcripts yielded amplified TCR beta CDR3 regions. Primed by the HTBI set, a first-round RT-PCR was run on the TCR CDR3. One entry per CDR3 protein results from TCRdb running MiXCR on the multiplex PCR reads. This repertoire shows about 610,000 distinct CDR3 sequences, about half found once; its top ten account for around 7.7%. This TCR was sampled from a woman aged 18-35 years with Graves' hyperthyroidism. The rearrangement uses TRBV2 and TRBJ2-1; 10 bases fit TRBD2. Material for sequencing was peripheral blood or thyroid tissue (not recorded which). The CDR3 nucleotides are TGTGCCAGCAGTGATAGGGGACTAGCGCAGGGTGAGCAGTTCTTC. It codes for CASSDRGLAQGEQFF.